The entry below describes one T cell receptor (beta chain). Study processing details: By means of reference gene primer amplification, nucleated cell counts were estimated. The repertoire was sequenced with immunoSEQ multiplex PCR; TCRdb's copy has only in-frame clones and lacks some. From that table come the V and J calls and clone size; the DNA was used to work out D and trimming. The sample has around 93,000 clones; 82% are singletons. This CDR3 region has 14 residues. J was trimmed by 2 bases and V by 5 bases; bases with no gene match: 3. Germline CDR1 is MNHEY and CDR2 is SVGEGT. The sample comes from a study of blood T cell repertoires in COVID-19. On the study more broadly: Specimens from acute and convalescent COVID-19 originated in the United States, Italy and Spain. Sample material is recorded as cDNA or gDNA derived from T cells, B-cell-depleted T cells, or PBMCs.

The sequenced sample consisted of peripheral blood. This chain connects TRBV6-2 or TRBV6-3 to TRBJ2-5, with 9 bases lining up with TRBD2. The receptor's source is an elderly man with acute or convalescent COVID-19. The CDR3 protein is CASSVAGAQETQYF. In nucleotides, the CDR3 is TGTGCCAGCAGTGTAGCGGGGGCTCAAGAGACCCAGTACTTC.